This T cell receptor (beta chain) came from a study of cytomegalovirus exposure and HLA in healthy donors. With 60 Vbeta and 13 Jbeta primers, the PCR was carried out. The table came from immunoSEQ multiplex PCR; TCRdb's copy has only in-frame clones and leaves some out. This sample has 100,000 to 150,000 clones, with around 80% found just once. This CDR3 has 14 amino acids. Germline CDR1 and CDR2: SGHDN and FVKESK. Deletions cut 4 bases from V and 10 bases from J, with 14 bases between. The genes are TRBV14 and TRBJ1-6; tentatively, D is TRBD1 (5 bases). The sequence came from a female donor in good health and CMV-seropositive. Sequenced: PBMCs. The CDR3 is CASSLDRGGSPLHF. Written as DNA, the CDR3 is TGTGCCAGCAGCCTAGACAGAGGAGGCTCACCCCTCCACTTT. The full variable domain, its missing parts supplied by reference TRBV14 and TRBJ1-6, is EAGVTQFPSHSVIEKGQTVTLRCDPISGHDNLYWYRRVMGKEIKFLLHFVKESKQDESGMPNNRFLAERTGGTYSTLKVQPAELEDSGVYFCASSLDRGGSPLHFGNGTRLTVT.